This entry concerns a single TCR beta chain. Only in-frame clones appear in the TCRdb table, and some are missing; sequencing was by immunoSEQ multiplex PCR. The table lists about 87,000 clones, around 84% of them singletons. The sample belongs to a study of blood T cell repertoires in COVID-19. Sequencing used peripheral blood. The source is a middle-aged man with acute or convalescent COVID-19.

In DNA, the CDR3 is TGTGCCAGCAGTCGAGGCACGGGACAGGGGGGTTCCTACGAGCAGTACTTC. This encodes CASSRGTGQGGSYEQYF. The V gene is TRBV6-6, the J gene TRBJ2-7; 11 nucleotides line up with TRBD1. The germline gives CDR1 MNHNY, CDR2 SVGAGI (reference sequence). Trimming took 5 bases from V and 1 from J; bases not matched to a gene: 10. The CDR3 sequence is 17 residues long.